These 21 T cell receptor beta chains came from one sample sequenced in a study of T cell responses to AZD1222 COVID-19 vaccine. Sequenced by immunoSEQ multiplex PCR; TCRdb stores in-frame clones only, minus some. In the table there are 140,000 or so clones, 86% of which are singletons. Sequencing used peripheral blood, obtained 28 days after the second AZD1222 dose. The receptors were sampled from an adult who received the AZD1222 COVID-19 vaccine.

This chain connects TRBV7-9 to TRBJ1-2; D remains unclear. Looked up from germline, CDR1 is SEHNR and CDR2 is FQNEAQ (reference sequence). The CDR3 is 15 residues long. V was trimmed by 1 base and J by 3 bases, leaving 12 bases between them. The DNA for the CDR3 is TGTGCCAGCAGCTTAGATCTAGGATGGGACTATGGCTACACCTTC. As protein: CASSLDLGWDYGYTF.

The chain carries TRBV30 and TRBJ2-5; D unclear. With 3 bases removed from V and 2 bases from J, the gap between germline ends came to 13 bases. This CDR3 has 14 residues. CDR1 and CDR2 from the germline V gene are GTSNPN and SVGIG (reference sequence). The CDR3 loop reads CAWSQFDRQETQYF. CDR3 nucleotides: TGTGCCTGGAGCCAGTTTGACCGGCAAGAGACCCAGTACTTC.

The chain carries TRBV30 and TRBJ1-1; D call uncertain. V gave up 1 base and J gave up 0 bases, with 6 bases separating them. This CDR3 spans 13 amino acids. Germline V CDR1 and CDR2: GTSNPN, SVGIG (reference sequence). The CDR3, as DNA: TGTGCCTGGAGTGAGCCGGTGAACACTGAAGCTTTCTTT. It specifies CAWSEPVNTEAFF.

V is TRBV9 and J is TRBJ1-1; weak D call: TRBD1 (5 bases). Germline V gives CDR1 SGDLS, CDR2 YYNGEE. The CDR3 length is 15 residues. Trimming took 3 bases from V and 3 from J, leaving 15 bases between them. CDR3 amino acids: CASSGSGRGHTEAFF. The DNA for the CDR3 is TGTGCCAGCAGCGGGTCAGGGAGGGGACACACTGAAGCTTTCTTT. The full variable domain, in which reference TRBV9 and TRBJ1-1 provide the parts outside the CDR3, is DSGVTQTPKHLITATGQRVTLRCSPRSGDLSVYWYQQSLDQGLQFLIQYYNGEERAKGNILERFSAQQFPDLHSELNLSSLELGDSALYFCASSGSGRGHTEAFFGQGTRLTVV.

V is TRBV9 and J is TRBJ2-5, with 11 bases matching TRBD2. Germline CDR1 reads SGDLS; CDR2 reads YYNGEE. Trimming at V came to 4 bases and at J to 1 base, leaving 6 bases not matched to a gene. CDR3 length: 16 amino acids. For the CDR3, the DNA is TGTGCCAGCAGCCCCAGGACTAGCGGGCCCCAAGAGACCCAGTACTTC. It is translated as CASSPRTSGPQETQYF.

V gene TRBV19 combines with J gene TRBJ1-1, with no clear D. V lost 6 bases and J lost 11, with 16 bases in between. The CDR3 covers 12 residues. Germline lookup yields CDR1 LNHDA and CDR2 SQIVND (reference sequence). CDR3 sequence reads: CASRRIGDEAFF. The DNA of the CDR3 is TGTGCCAGTAGGAGAATTGGGGATGAGGCTTTCTTT.

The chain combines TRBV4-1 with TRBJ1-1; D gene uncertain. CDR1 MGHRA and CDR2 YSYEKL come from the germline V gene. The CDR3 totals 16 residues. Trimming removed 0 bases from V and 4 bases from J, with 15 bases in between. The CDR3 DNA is TGCGCCAGCAGCCAAGATTGGGGTTTAGGAATCACTGAAGCTTTCTTT. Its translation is CASSQDWGLGITEAFF.

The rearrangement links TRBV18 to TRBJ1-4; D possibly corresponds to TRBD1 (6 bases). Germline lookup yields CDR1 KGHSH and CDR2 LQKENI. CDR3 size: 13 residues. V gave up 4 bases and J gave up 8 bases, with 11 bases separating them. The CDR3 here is CASSRDNGEKLFF. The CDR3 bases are TGTGCCAGCTCACGGGACAACGGGGAAAAACTGTTTTTT.

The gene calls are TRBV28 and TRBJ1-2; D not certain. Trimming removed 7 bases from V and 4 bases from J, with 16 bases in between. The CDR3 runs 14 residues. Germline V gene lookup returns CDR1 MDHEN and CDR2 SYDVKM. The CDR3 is CASTLPGKSYGYTF. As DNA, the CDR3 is TGTGCCAGCACCCTACCCGGGAAAAGCTATGGCTACACCTTC.

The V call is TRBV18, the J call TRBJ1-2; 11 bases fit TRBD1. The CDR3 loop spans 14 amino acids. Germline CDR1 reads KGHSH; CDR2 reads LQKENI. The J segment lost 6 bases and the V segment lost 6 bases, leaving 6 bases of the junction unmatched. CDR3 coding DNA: TGTGCCAGCTCTGAGGGACAGGGGGTTGATGGCTACACCTTC. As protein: CASSEGQGVDGYTF.

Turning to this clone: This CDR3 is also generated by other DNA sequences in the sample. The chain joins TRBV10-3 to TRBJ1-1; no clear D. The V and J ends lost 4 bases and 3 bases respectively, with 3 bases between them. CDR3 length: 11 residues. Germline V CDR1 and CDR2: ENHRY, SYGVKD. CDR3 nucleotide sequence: TGTGCCATCAGTGGGGACACTGAAGCTTTCTTT. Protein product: CAISGDTEAFF.

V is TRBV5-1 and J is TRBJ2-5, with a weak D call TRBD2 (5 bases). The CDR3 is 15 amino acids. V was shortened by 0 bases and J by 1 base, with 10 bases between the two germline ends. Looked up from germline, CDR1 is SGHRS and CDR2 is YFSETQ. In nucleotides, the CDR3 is TGCGCCAGCAGCTTGGCCGGCGGGTCCCAAGAGACCCAGTACTTC. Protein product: CASSLAGGSQETQYF. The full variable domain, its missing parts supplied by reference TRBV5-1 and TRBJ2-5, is KAGVTQTPRYLIKTRGQQVTLSCSPISGHRSVSWYQQTPGQGLQFLFEYFSETQRNKGNFPGRFSGRQFSNSRSEMNVSTLELGDSALYLCASSLAGGSQETQYFGPGTRLLVL.

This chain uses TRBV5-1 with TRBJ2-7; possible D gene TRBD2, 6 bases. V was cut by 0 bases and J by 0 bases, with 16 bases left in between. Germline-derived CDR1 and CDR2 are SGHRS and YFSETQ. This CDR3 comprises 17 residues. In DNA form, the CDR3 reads TGCGCCAGCAGCTTGGTATCCGGGGGTATTACCTCCTACGAGCAGTACTTC. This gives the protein CASSLVSGGITSYEQYF.

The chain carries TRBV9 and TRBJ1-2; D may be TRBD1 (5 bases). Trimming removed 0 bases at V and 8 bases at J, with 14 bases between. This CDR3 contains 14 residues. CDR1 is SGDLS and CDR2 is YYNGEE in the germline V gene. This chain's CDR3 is CASSVDGGSWGYTF. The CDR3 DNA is TGTGCCAGCAGCGTAGACGGGGGATCATGGGGCTACACCTTC.

CDR3: CASSSTGWAEAFF. The CDR3 nucleotides are TGTGCCAGCAGCTCGACCGGGTGGGCTGAAGCTTTCTTT. The chain carries TRBV3-1 (or the pseudogene TRBV3-2) and TRBJ1-1; D unresolved. V was pared by 5 bases and J by 6 bases, with 13 bases between. Germline CDR1 reads LGHDT; CDR2 reads YNNKEL (reference sequence). The CDR3 is 13 residues long.

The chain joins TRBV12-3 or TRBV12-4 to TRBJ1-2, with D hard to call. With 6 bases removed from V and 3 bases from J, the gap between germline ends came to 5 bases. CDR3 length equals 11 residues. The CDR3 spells CASRQYYGYTF. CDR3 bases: TGTGCCAGCAGACAATACTATGGCTACACCTTC.

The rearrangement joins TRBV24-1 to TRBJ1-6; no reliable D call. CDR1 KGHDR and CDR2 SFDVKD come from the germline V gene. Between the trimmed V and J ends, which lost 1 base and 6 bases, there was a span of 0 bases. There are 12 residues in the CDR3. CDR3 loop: CATSDFNSPLHF. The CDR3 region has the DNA TGTGCCACCAGTGATTTTAATTCACCCCTCCACTTT.

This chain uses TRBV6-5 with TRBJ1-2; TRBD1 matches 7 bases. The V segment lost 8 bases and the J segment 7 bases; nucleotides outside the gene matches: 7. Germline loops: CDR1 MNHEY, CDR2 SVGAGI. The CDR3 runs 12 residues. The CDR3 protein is CASEEGASGYTF. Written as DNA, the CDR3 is TGTGCCAGCGAGGAGGGGGCGAGTGGCTACACCTTC.

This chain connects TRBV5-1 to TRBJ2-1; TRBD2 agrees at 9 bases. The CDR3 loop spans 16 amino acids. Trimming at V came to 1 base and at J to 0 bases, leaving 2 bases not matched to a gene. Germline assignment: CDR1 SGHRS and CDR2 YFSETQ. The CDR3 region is CASSLSGGSSYNEQFF. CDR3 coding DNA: TGCGCCAGCAGCTTGAGCGGGGGGAGCTCCTACAATGAGCAGTTCTTC.

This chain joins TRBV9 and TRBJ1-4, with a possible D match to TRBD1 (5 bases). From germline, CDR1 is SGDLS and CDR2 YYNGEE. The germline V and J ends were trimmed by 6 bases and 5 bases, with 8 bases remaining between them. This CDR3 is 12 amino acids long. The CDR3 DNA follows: TGTGCCAGCATCCAGGGAAATGAAAAACTGTTTTTT. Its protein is CASIQGNEKLFF.

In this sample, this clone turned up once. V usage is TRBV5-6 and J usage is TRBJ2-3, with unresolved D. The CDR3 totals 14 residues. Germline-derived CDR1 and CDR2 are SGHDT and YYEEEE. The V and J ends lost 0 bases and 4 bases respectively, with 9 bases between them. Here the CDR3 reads CASSLGGRADTQYF. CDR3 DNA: TGTGCCAGCAGCTTGGGAGGCCGGGCAGATACGCAGTATTTT.